The 23 T cell receptor beta chains below were found in one sample sequenced in a study of cytomegalovirus exposure and HLA in healthy donors (dated by TCRdb to 2016 to 2017). The method was the immunoSEQ multiplex PCR assay. A mixture of 60 forward primers for TCR Vbeta segments and 13 reverse primers for TCR Jbeta segments was used in the multiplex PCR. TCRdb took over this immuneACCESS table, retaining in-frame rearrangements with V and J assigned. Such tables are incomplete; in checked studies, under half of the missing clones stem from an unresolved V gene, and the remainder is unexplained. Counted in this sample were roughly 190,000 clones; around 84% of them appeared once. Of the sample, less than 2% falls within the top ten clones. Sequencing input: PBMCs. The receptors originated from a woman aged 18-35 years in good health and CMV-seronegative.

The J gene is TRBJ1-2, the V gene TRBV19, with TRBD1 matching over 8 bases. V gave up 7 bases and J gave up 8 bases; unmatched junction bases: 12. The CDR3 is 14 amino acids. Germline CDR1 is LNHDA and CDR2 is SQIVND (reference sequence). CDR3 in amino acids: CASTKPGQGEGYTF. CDR3 sequence (DNA): TGTGCCAGTACTAAACCCGGACAGGGTGAAGGCTACACCTTC.

This rearrangement joins TRBV5-1 to TRBJ1-1; 9 nucleotides match TRBD1. V gave up 4 bases and J gave up 2 bases; unmatched junction bases: 3. In germline, CDR1 is SGHRS, CDR2 YFSETQ. This CDR3 region has 14 residues. The CDR3 DNA follows: TGCGCCAGCAGCACGGGACAGGGAAACACTGAAGCTTTCTTT. It specifies CASSTGQGNTEAFF.

The V gene is TRBV27, the J gene TRBJ2-1; tentatively, D is TRBD2 (5 bases). From germline, CDR1 is MNHEY and CDR2 SMNVEV (reference sequence). The CDR3 loop spans 18 amino acids. The V and J ends lost 2 bases and 3 bases respectively, with 20 bases between them. CDR3 nucleotide sequence: TGTGCCAGCAGTTTACCAACGGGAAGCGGAGGTTTCTACAATGAGCAGTTCTTC. Encoded protein: CASSLPTGSGGFYNEQFF.

This sequence joins TRBV18 and TRBJ2-7; no reliable D call. V was cut by 0 bases and J by 3 bases, with 9 bases left in between. This CDR3 region has 14 residues. Per germline, CDR1 KGHSH and CDR2 LQKENI. As DNA, the CDR3 is TGTGCCAGCTCACCACCTGCCGCCAGCTACGAGCAGTACTTC. As protein: CASSPPAASYEQYF.

The chain joins TRBV6-6 to TRBJ2-7, with a weak D call TRBD1 (6 bases). Deletions cut 2 bases from V and 5 bases from J, with 13 bases between. The CDR3 is 14 residues long. Germline loops: CDR1 MNHNY, CDR2 SVGAGI (reference sequence). The CDR3 is CASSYVEGGNEQYF. CDR3 DNA: TGTGCCAGCAGTTACGTGGAAGGGGGAAACGAGCAGTACTTC.

The chain carries TRBV20-1 and TRBJ2-7, with TRBD2 matching 7 bases. This CDR3 has 11 residues. The trim removed 5 bases at V and 3 bases at J, leaving 1 base unmatched. Per the germline V gene, CDR1 is DFQATT and CDR2 is SNEGSKA (reference sequence). DNA for the CDR3: TGCAGTGCTGAGCGGGGCTACGAGCAGTACGTC. Amino acids: CSAERGYEQYV.

The chain employs TRBV5-1 and TRBJ2-1; 8 bases agree with TRBD1. The CDR3 length is 15 residues. From germline, CDR1 is SGHRS and CDR2 YFSETQ. V gave up 3 bases and J gave up 3 bases; unmatched junction bases: 5. The chain's CDR3 is CASSSGQGFYNEQFF. The CDR3 nucleotides read TGCGCCAGCAGCTCCGGACAGGGCTTCTACAATGAGCAGTTCTTC.

The chain recombines TRBV13 with TRBJ2-1; 9 bases agree with TRBD1. The ends lost 4 bases at V and 4 bases at J; junction bases unmatched: 5. Germline assignment: CDR1 PRHDT and CDR2 FYEKMQ (reference sequence). This CDR3 has 15 residues. The CDR3 spells CASSSTGTGYNEQFF. The DNA of the CDR3 is TGTGCCAGCAGCTCGACCGGGACAGGGTACAATGAGCAGTTCTTC.

This chain links TRBV6-1 with TRBJ2-7; tentatively, D is TRBD1 (6 bases). The germline gives CDR1 MNHNS, CDR2 SASEGT. This CDR3 region has 12 residues. V dropped 5 bases and J dropped 4 bases, with 9 bases sitting between them. This CDR3 reads CASSPQGYEQYF. CDR3 bases: TGTGCCAGCAGTCCTCAGGGGTACGAGCAGTACTTC.

The rearrangement joins TRBV11-2 to TRBJ2-5; D is unresolved. The J call is uncertain, as TRBJ2-7 better fits the DNA end. CDR1 and CDR2 from the germline V gene are SGHAT and FQNNGV. This CDR3 spans 13 amino acids. CDR3 sequence reads: CASSSDLRYEQYF. DNA for the CDR3: TGTGCCAGCAGCTCAGATTTGCGCTACGAGCAGTACTTC.

CDR3 DNA sequence: TGTGCCAGTAGTGGGCGGCTAGCGGGGTACACCGGGGAGCTGTTTTTT. Its protein is CASSGRLAGYTGELFF. This chain connects TRBV19 to TRBJ2-2; 9 positions match TRBD2. Losses at the gene ends were 5 bases for V and 3 bases for J; bases not matched to a gene: 7. The length of the CDR3 is 16 residues. Germline assignment: CDR1 LNHDA and CDR2 SQIVND (reference sequence).

The CDR3 loop is CSVRTGKRTEAFF. CDR3 nucleotides: TGCAGCGTCCGGACAGGGAAAAGAACTGAAGCTTTCTTT. The J gene is TRBJ1-1, the V gene TRBV29-1, with 8 bases matching TRBD1. CDR3 length: 13 residues. V lost 6 bases to trimming and J lost 5 bases; unmatched junction nucleotides: 8. The germline CDR1 and CDR2 sequences are SQVTM and ANQGSEA.

This clone was picked up one time. The chain joins TRBV25-1 to TRBJ2-1, with TRBD2 matching over 8 bases. The CDR3 is 15 residues long. Trimming cost V 6 bases and J 6 bases; bases outside gene matches: 10. The germline V gene encodes CDR1 MGHDK and CDR2 SYGVNS. CDR3 region: CASSDTTSGRNEQFF. CDR3 bases: TGTGCCAGCAGCGACACAACTAGCGGCCGCAATGAGCAGTTCTTC.

V usage is TRBV29-1 and J usage is TRBJ2-1, with 7 bases matching TRBD2. Trimming removed 4 bases from V and 4 bases from J; junction bases left unmatched: 10. Looked up from germline, CDR1 is SQVTM and CDR2 is ANQGSEA. The CDR3 sequence is 15 residues long. The CDR3 reads CSVGLPSGSYNEQFF. In DNA form, the CDR3 reads TGCAGCGTTGGGTTGCCTAGCGGTTCGTACAATGAGCAGTTCTTC.

The chain combines TRBV6-6 with TRBJ2-7; 12 nucleotides line up with TRBD1. V shed 0 bases and J 5 bases; nucleotides not matched to a gene: 5. CDR1 is MNHNY, CDR2 SVGAGI, per germline (reference sequence). This CDR3 is 16 amino acids long. CDR3 region: CASSYSVGTGGDEQYF. CDR3 DNA: TGTGCCAGCAGTTACTCGGTGGGGACAGGGGGCGACGAGCAGTACTTC.

The chain is built from TRBV30 and TRBJ1-5, with D tentatively TRBD1 (6 bases). Germline V lookup: CDR1 GTSNPN, CDR2 SVGIG (reference sequence). The CDR3 runs 14 residues. Trimming pared 4 bases from V and 2 bases from J, leaving 12 bases between. The CDR3 region is CAWTGQPGNQPQHF. The CDR3 bases are TGTGCCTGGACGGGACAACCGGGCAATCAGCCCCAGCATTTT.

The chain recombines TRBV10-3 with TRBJ1-1; the D is unclear. CDR1 and CDR2 (germline): ENHRY, SYGVKD. The germline V and J ends were trimmed by 3 bases and 12 bases, with 14 bases remaining between them. CDR3 size: 12 residues. As DNA, the CDR3 is TGTGCCATCAGTGACCTCATGGGGAGAACTTTCTTT. Its translation is CAISDLMGRTFF.

About this clone: Other DNA sequences in the same sample also yield this CDR3. The rearrangement links TRBV9 to TRBJ2-7; possible D gene TRBD2, 6 bases. This CDR3 is built from 15 residues. CDR1 SGDLS and CDR2 YYNGEE come from the germline V gene. V was shortened by 0 bases and J by 1 base, with 11 bases between the two germline ends. The CDR3 DNA reads as TGTGCCAGCAGCGTAGAGGCGGGACCTTCCTACGAGCAGTACTTC. This codes for CASSVEAGPSYEQYF.

The CDR3 bases are TGTGCCTGGAGTGTACGGTCGGGTAGCGGGAGTGGTGAGCAGTTCTTC. It yields the protein CAWSVRSGSGSGEQFF. The chain couples TRBV30 to TRBJ2-1; the match to TRBD2 covers 9 bases. Germline V gene data show CDR1 as GTSNPN and CDR2 as SVGIG (reference sequence). The CDR3 consists of 16 residues. The J segment lost 9 bases and the V segment lost 0 bases, leaving 12 bases of the junction unmatched. The full variable domain, with the rest looked up from reference TRBV30 and TRBJ2-1, is SQTIHQWPATLVQPVGSPLSLECTVEGTSNPNLYWYRQAAGRGLQLLFYSVGIGQISSEVPQNLSASRPQDRQFILSSKKLLLSDSGFYLCAWSVRSGSGSGEQFFGPGTRLTVL.

CDR3 coding DNA: TGTGCCAGCAGTGCTACTAGGACGGTCCGATTCAACCAGTACGTC. Amino acids: CASSATRTVRFNQYV. The chain couples TRBV2 to TRBJ2-7, with D possibly TRBD2 on 5 matching bases. The V and J ends lost 4 bases and 10 bases respectively, with 23 bases between them. Germline V gene lookup returns CDR1 SNHLY and CDR2 FYNNEI. The CDR3 is made up of 15 amino acids.

The genes are TRBV6-6 and TRBJ1-1; D gene uncertain. The germline V gene has CDR1 MNHNY and CDR2 SVGAGI (reference sequence). Trimming removed 6 bases at V and 1 base at J, with 9 bases between. There are 13 residues in the CDR3. In nucleotides, the CDR3 is TGTGCCAGCAGCCCCGGTAAGAACACTGAAGCTTTCTTT. As protein: CASSPGKNTEAFF.

The V call is TRBV5-1, the J call TRBJ1-3; D unresolved. The V gene lost 0 bases and the J gene lost 4 bases, with 5 bases spanning the gap. CDR1 SGHRS and CDR2 YFSETQ come from the germline V gene. The CDR3 has 13 amino acids. CDR3 nucleotide sequence: TGCGCCAGCAGCTTGGACACCGGAAACACCATATATTTT. The encoded protein is CASSLDTGNTIYF. Complete variable domain (other parts from reference TRBV5-1 and TRBJ1-3): KAGVTQTPRYLIKTRGQQVTLSCSPISGHRSVSWYQQTPGQGLQFLFEYFSETQRNKGNFPGRFSGRQFSNSRSEMNVSTLELGDSALYLCASSLDTGNTIYFGEGSWLTVV.

This chain joins TRBV28 and TRBJ1-6, with 12 bases fitting TRBD1. The CDR3 runs 14 residues. V shed 8 bases, J shed 11 bases, and the junction held 7 bases outside the gene matches. CDR1 and CDR2 (germline): MDHEN, SYDVKM. The CDR3 reads CASSSGTGGPPLHF. For the CDR3, the DNA is TGTGCCAGCTCCTCCGGGACAGGGGGCCCACCCCTCCACTTT.